One sample yielded the 13 T cell receptor beta chains listed below, sequenced in a study of blood T cell repertoires in COVID-19. The method was immunoSEQ multiplex PCR; TCRdb's version includes in-frame clones alone and lacks a portion of them. The sample has around 100,000 clones, 90% to 95% seen once. Sequenced material: peripheral blood. The receptors were gathered from a human donor in a cohort sampled during active COVID-19.

The chain couples TRBV9 to TRBJ2-1, with 12 nucleotides matching TRBD2. The germline V gene has CDR1 SGDLS and CDR2 YYNGEE. Trimming took 3 bases from V and 0 from J; bases not matched to a gene: 13. The CDR3 covers 20 residues. The CDR3 is CASSGKTSGGDASSYNEQFF. CDR3 nucleotides: TGTGCCAGCAGCGGAAAGACTAGCGGGGGCGATGCAAGCTCCTACAATGAGCAGTTCTTC. The full variable domain, its missing parts supplied by reference TRBV9 and TRBJ2-1, is DSGVTQTPKHLITATGQRVTLRCSPRSGDLSVYWYQQSLDQGLQFLIQYYNGEERAKGNILERFSAQQFPDLHSELNLSSLELGDSALYFCASSGKTSGGDASSYNEQFFGPGTRLTVL.

This chain connects TRBV15 to TRBJ2-3, with 9 bases fitting TRBD1. V was pared by 3 bases and J by 2 bases, with 18 bases of the junction left unmatched. The CDR3 contains 20 residues. Germline CDR1 LNHNV, CDR2 YYDKDF (reference sequence). CDR3 DNA: TGTGCCACCAGCAGCCCGGGACAGGGAGACCCCGTGGCCCTCACAGATACGCAGTATTTT. Translated: CATSSPGQGDPVALTDTQYF.

The J gene is TRBJ2-7, the V gene TRBV10-3; D may be TRBD1 (6 bases). CDR3 length: 14 amino acids. Germline V gene sequence: CDR1 ENHRY, CDR2 SYGVKD. Trimming took off 0 bases at V and 1 base at J, with 7 bases between the two ends. In nucleotides, the CDR3 is TGTGCCATCAGTGAGTCGACAGGATCCTACGAGCAGTACTTC. Its translation is CAISESTGSYEQYF.

The chain carries TRBV7-9 and TRBJ2-3, with TRBD2 matching 13 bases. This CDR3 has 16 residues. V lost 4 bases to trimming and J lost 5 bases; unmatched junction nucleotides: 6. Germline assignment: CDR1 SEHNR and CDR2 FQNEAQ (reference sequence). In nucleotides, the CDR3 is TGTGCCAGCAGCTCAAGGACTAGCGGGAGTGTAGATACGCAGTATTTT. Translating gives CASSSRTSGSVDTQYF.

The chain employs TRBV9 and TRBJ1-2; possible D gene TRBD1, 6 bases. In germline, CDR1 is SGDLS, CDR2 YYNGEE. The V gene lost 3 bases and the J gene lost 5 bases, with 17 bases spanning the gap. This CDR3 comprises 15 residues. The CDR3 is CASSASGGGGYGYTF. CDR3 coding DNA: TGTGCCAGCAGCGCCTCAGGCGGGGGCGGTTATGGCTACACCTTC.

This chain joins TRBV4-1 and TRBJ2-5; 9 bases agree with TRBD2. This CDR3 is 17 amino acids long. Looked up from germline, CDR1 is MGHRA and CDR2 is YSYEKL. Unmatched junction bases numbered 14, after V lost 4 bases and J lost 5 bases. The CDR3 loop reads CASSLYWADSGGETQYF. CDR3 DNA sequence: TGCGCCAGCAGCCTGTATTGGGCGGACAGCGGGGGGGAGACCCAGTACTTC.

The count of this clone is one. The rearrangement joins TRBV25-1 to TRBJ1-2; 7 bases fit TRBD1. Germline CDR1 reads MGHDK; CDR2 reads SYGVNS. Germline trimming cut 6 bases from V and 7 bases from J; bases unmatched to any gene: 5. The CDR3 length is 12 residues. The CDR3 nucleotides are TGTGCCAGCAGCCGAGACAGGGCTGGCTACACCTTC. It encodes CASSRDRAGYTF.

V is TRBV10-1 and J is TRBJ1-6; D possibly corresponds to TRBD1 (5 bases). Trimming left V 3 bases short and J 10 bases short, with 10 bases between. This CDR3 is 13 amino acids long. CDR1 and CDR2 (germline): WNHNN, SYGVQD (reference sequence). The CDR3 bases are TGCGCCAGCAGTGAAAGGGGAGGCTCACCCCTCCACTTT. As protein: CASSERGGSPLHF.

The J gene is TRBJ1-4, the V gene TRBV19; no firm D call. V lost 4 bases and J 6 bases, leaving 15 bases between the germline ends. The CDR3 extends over 15 amino acids. CDR1 and CDR2 from the germline V gene are LNHDA and SQIVND (reference sequence). CDR3 amino acids: CASSTRVFLDEKLFF. Written as DNA, the CDR3 is TGTGCCAGTAGTACGAGGGTTTTTCTTGATGAAAAACTGTTTTTT. The full variable domain, rest sourced from reference TRBV19 and TRBJ1-4, is DGGITQSPKYLFRKEGQNVTLSCEQNLNHDAMYWYRQDPGQGLRLIYYSQIVNDFQKGDIAEGYSVSREKKESFPLTVTSAQKNPTAFYLCASSTRVFLDEKLFFGSGTQLSVL.

In this sample, this clone turned up once. The chain joins TRBV24-1 to TRBJ2-5; tentative D call: TRBD2 (6 bases). Trimming shortened V by 3 bases and J by 2 bases, and 18 bases separated the two germline ends. The CDR3 covers 17 residues. The germline CDR1 and CDR2 sequences are KGHDR and SFDVKD. The CDR3 here is CATSDPYSGALQETQYF. CDR3 sequence (DNA): TGTGCCACCAGTGATCCCTATTCGGGAGCATTACAAGAGACCCAGTACTTC.

In this sample, this clone turned up once. The chain combines TRBV7-9 with TRBJ1-2; D gene uncertain. The V end was cut by 1 base, the J end by 1 base, with 10 bases between. CDR1 is SEHNR and CDR2 is FQNEAQ in the germline V gene (reference sequence). This CDR3 has 15 residues. The DNA for the CDR3 is TGTGCCAGCAGCTTAGAAGTCCAGATTAACTATGGCTACACCTTC. Protein sequence: CASSLEVQINYGYTF.

The CDR3 loop reads CASSVSLMGASYEQYF. In nucleotides, the CDR3 is TGTGCCAGCAGTGTTTCCCTCATGGGGGCGTCCTACGAGCAGTACTTC. The chain is built from TRBV6-1 and TRBJ2-7, with TRBD1 as a possible D gene (6 bases). Trimming removed 4 bases at V and 1 base at J, with 17 bases between. The length of the CDR3 is 16 residues. Germline loops: CDR1 MNHNS, CDR2 SASEGT.

This rearrangement joins TRBV30 to TRBJ1-3; D unclear. Trimming removed 4 bases from V and 0 bases from J, with 13 bases in between. This CDR3 is 15 amino acids long. Germline V gene lookup returns CDR1 GTSNPN and CDR2 SVGIG (reference sequence). The CDR3 here is CAWTPDTYSGNTIYF. DNA of the CDR3: TGTGCCTGGACCCCCGACACTTACTCTGGAAACACCATATATTTT.